A selection of T cell receptor beta chains follows, all from one sample in a study of beta chain features in type 1 diabetes. Here immunoSEQ multiplex PCR was the method, and the copy in TCRdb shows in-frame clones only, minus some. The repertoire holds around 430,000 clones, about 29% seen once, with around 0.065% in the top ten. Sample: naive CD4+ T cells from blood. The receptors were sampled from a man aged 18-30 years in good health. Each CDR3 is given with its conserved first and last residue. A D gene is named only where the DNA matches it firmly. Where a row states a size, it is once, few, many or the class of an expanded clone; other rows omit it.

clone_size,v_call,j_call,d_call,cdr3_aa,cdr3_nt
few,TRBV4-3,TRBJ2-1,-,CASSQGQGPLYNEQFF,TGCGCCAGCAGCCAAGGGCAGGGTCCCCTCTACAATGAGCAGTTCTTC
few,TRBV6-7,TRBJ1-4,-,CASRDRTARKEKLFF,TGTGCCAGCAGGGACCGGACAGCGAGAAAGGAAAAACTGTTTTTT
-,TRBV6-5,TRBJ2-5,TRBD1,CASSRGTGRQETQYF,TGTGCCAGCAGCCGCGGGACAGGGCGACAAGAGACCCAGTACTTC
-,TRBV2,TRBJ2-3,TRBD2,CASREAGTSGTDTQYF,TGTGCCAGCAGGGAGGCCGGGACTAGCGGCACAGATACGCAGTATTTT
-,TRBV7-2,TRBJ2-7,-,CASSLAVLYEQYF,TGTGCCAGCAGCTTAGCGGTCCTCTACGAGCAGTACTTC
few,TRBV7-2,TRBJ2-3,-,CASSSSLTQYF,TGTGCCAGCAGCTCATCACTTACGCAGTATTTT
few,TRBV7-8,TRBJ2-5,TRBD2,CASSLVGTSGRKTQYF,TGTGCCAGCAGCTTAGTCGGAACTAGCGGGAGAAAGACCCAGTACTTC
-,TRBV4-2,TRBJ2-3,-,CASSQVRGISTDTQYF,TGTGCCAGCAGCCAAGTTAGGGGGATTAGCACAGATACGCAGTATTTT
-,TRBV6-1,TRBJ2-1,TRBD1,CASAETGRYEQFF,TGTGCCAGTGCAGAGACAGGGCGGTATGAGCAGTTCTTC
-,TRBV10-3,TRBJ2-7,-,CAISEYTGRYEQYF,TGTGCCATCAGTGAGTACACAGGGCGATACGAGCAGTACTTC
-,TRBV6-1,TRBJ2-6,-,CASSDTNLFSGANVLTF,TGTGCCAGCAGTGACACTAACTTGTTCTCTGGGGCCAACGTCCTGACTTTC
few,TRBV30,TRBJ1-1,TRBD1,CAWSVSMTGLTEAFF,TGTGCCTGGAGTGTTTCCATGACAGGGCTCACTGAAGCTTTCTTT
few,TRBV29-1,TRBJ2-5,-,CSVEAGVGETQYF,TGCAGCGTTGAAGCTGGGGTGGGAGAGACCCAGTACTTC
few,TRBV30,TRBJ2-3,-,CAWTARRTSTDTQYF,TGTGCCTGGACCGCCCGGAGGACTAGCACAGATACGCAGTATTTT
-,TRBV18,TRBJ2-2,-,CASSNAATGELFF,TGTGCCAGCTCAAACGCGGCCACCGGGGAGCTGTTTTTT
-,TRBV11-2,TRBJ2-1,TRBD2,CASSFSGYNEQFF,TGTGCCAGCAGCTTTAGCGGGTACAATGAGCAGTTCTTC
few,TRBV30,TRBJ2-1,-,CAWYLRGSSYNEQFF,TGTGCCTGGTACTTACGGGGGAGCTCCTACAATGAGCAGTTCTTC
-,TRBV6-5,TRBJ2-1,-,CASSLDNSYNEQFF,TGTGCCAGCAGTTTGGACAACTCCTACAATGAGCAGTTCTTC
-,TRBV2,TRBJ2-7,-,CASMTEPSYEQYF,TGTGCCAGCATGACAGAGCCCTCCTACGAGCAGTACTTC
few,TRBV30,TRBJ1-5,TRBD1,CAWRDRGDQPQHF,TGTGCCTGGAGGGACAGGGGCGATCAGCCCCAGCATTTT
-,TRBV7-9,TRBJ2-7,TRBD1,CASSLEDRGRYEQYF,TGTGCCAGCAGCTTAGAGGACAGGGGGAGGTACGAGCAGTACTTC
-,TRBV18,TRBJ2-5,-,CASTRVLGETQYF,TGTGCCAGCACCAGGGTGTTGGGAGAGACCCAGTACTTC
-,TRBV4-2,TRBJ2-1,-,CASSQGQAGQFF,TGTGCCAGCAGCCAAGGACAGGCGGGGCAGTTCTTC
few,TRBV9,TRBJ2-1,TRBD2,CASSVGPGGEFGEQFF,TGTGCCAGCAGCGTAGGACCGGGAGGAGAATTTGGAGAGCAGTTCTTC